These 14 T cell receptor beta chains share one sample of origin, sequenced in a study of shared clonotypes between healthy human individuals. Sequencing used immunoSEQ multiplex PCR; TCRdb keeps in-frame clones, though not all of them. The sample has a few million clones, approximately 90% seen once. The specimen was naive CD4+ T cells sorted from blood. Subset here: CD45RA+ positively selected. These receptors all come from a young man in good health.

The CDR3 region is CASSSGQGPYEQYF. CDR3 nucleotides: TGTGCCAGCAGCTCGGGACAGGGACCCTACGAGCAGTACTTC. V gene TRBV2 combines with J gene TRBJ2-7, with 9 bases fitting TRBD1. Germline lookup yields CDR1 SNHLY and CDR2 FYNNEI. CDR3 length: 14 residues. J was trimmed by 2 bases and V by 6 bases; bases with no gene match: 5.

The rearrangement links TRBV28 to TRBJ1-2; possible D gene TRBD1, 5 bases. Germline V gene lookup returns CDR1 MDHEN and CDR2 SYDVKM. V was pared by 5 bases and J by 4 bases, with 17 bases between. The CDR3 is 15 residues long. CDR3 sequence (DNA): TGTGCCAGCAGTAAGCCCCAGGGAGGGATCTATGGCTACACCTTC. Translation: CASSKPQGGIYGYTF.

V is TRBV7-2 and J is TRBJ2-5, with D unresolved. Germline CDR1 and CDR2: SGHTA and FQGNSA. Trimming took 3 bases from V and 6 from J, leaving 11 bases between them. The CDR3 totals 13 residues. The DNA for the CDR3 is TGTGCCAGCAGCTTCCCCAGCATCCAGACCCAGTACTTC. Encoded protein: CASSFPSIQTQYF.

Regarding this clone: The sample has other DNA sequences that encode this CDR3 too. The chain joins TRBV10-1 to TRBJ1-5; D is uncertain. Trimming shortened V by 2 bases and J by 4 bases, and 6 bases separated the two germline ends. Germline CDR1 is WNHNN and CDR2 is SYGVQD (reference sequence). This CDR3 region has 13 residues. CDR3 protein: CASSEAGNQPQHF. The CDR3 DNA follows: TGCGCCAGCAGTGAGGCTGGGAATCAGCCCCAGCATTTT.

The V and J genes are TRBV28 and TRBJ1-1; D possibly corresponds to TRBD1 (6 bases). Trimming removed 5 bases from V and 3 bases from J, with 13 bases in between. The CDR3 covers 14 residues. Germline V CDR1 and CDR2: MDHEN, SYDVKM. CDR3 nucleotide sequence: TGTGCCAGCAGTGAACAGGGTAGGTACACTGAAGCTTTCTTT. It yields the protein CASSEQGRYTEAFF.

The rearrangement uses TRBV4-1 and TRBJ2-3, with D perhaps matching TRBD2 (5 bases). V lost 8 bases and J lost 2, with 14 bases in between. This CDR3 region has 14 residues. Germline-derived CDR1 and CDR2 are MGHRA and YSYEKL. The CDR3 loop reads CASALRAYTDTQYF. CDR3 DNA sequence: TGCGCCAGCGCACTGAGGGCTTACACAGATACGCAGTATTTT.

The chain has TRBV5-4 and TRBJ2-2; 11 positions agree with TRBD2. This CDR3 has 17 amino acids. Germline-derived CDR1 and CDR2 are SGHNT and YYREEE (reference sequence). Trimming cost V 5 bases and J 3 bases; bases outside gene matches: 9. The CDR3 DNA reads TGTGCCAGCAGTGACGGACTAGCGGGCCAATACACCGGGGAGCTGTTTTTT. Translating gives CASSDGLAGQYTGELFF.

V gene TRBV6-5 combines with J gene TRBJ1-1; a possible D gene is TRBD1 (6 bases). CDR3 length: 15 amino acids. Germline V gives CDR1 MNHEY, CDR2 SVGAGI. V shed 0 bases and J shed 4 bases, with 12 bases lying between them. CDR3 protein: CASSYSMGASTEAFF. The CDR3 coding sequence is TGTGCCAGCAGTTACTCAATGGGGGCGAGCACTGAAGCTTTCTTT.

The chain employs TRBV25-1 and TRBJ1-4, with D uncertain. Trimming took 1 base from V and 7 from J, leaving 10 bases between them. Germline CDR1 is MGHDK and CDR2 is SYGVNS. The CDR3 sequence is 14 residues long. CDR3: CASSESRLGEKLFF. The CDR3 DNA follows: TGTGCCAGCAGTGAATCAAGATTAGGTGAAAAACTGTTTTTT. Filled out from reference TRBV25-1 and TRBJ1-4, the complete variable domain reads EADIYQTPRYLVIGTGKKITLECSQTMGHDKMYWYQQDPGMELHLIHYSYGVNSTEKGDLSSESTVSRIRTEHFPLTLESARPSHTSQYLCASSESRLGEKLFFGSGTQLSVL.

This chain connects TRBV6-1 to TRBJ2-5; D is unclear. Germline CDR1 MNHNS, CDR2 SASEGT. CDR3 size: 15 residues. Trimming removed 3 bases from V and 0 bases from J, with 11 bases in between. The CDR3 coding sequence is TGTGCCAGCAGTGATGGCTCCGAGTACCAAGAGACCCAGTACTTC. It encodes CASSDGSEYQETQYF.

A single count supports this clone. Other DNA sequences in the sample encode the same CDR3. The V and J genes are TRBV5-1 and TRBJ1-6; the D is unclear. This CDR3 has 15 residues. V was shortened by 0 bases and J by 0 bases, with 4 bases between the two germline ends. Germline V CDR1 and CDR2: SGHRS, YFSETQ. CDR3: CASSLESSYNSPLHF. CDR3 sequence (DNA): TGCGCCAGCAGCTTGGAAAGCTCCTATAATTCACCCCTCCACTTT.

V gene TRBV2 combines with J gene TRBJ2-7; D not resolved. The V gene's germline CDR1 is SNHLY and CDR2 FYNNEI. V was shortened by 5 bases and J by 5 bases, with 7 bases between the two germline ends. The CDR3 is made up of 11 amino acids. The CDR3 region has the DNA TGTGCCAGCAGTATTCGACACGAGCAGTACTTC. Translation: CASSIRHEQYF.

This clone was observed a single time. The chain has TRBV10-3 and TRBJ1-4; D is ambiguous. Looked up from germline, CDR1 is ENHRY and CDR2 is SYGVKD. The ends were cut back, 2 bases at V and 8 bases at J, with 9 bases in the middle. The CDR3 has 13 residues. CDR3 amino acids: CAISEVPAEKLFF. CDR3 nucleotides: TGTGCCATCAGTGAGGTCCCAGCAGAAAAACTGTTTTTT.

This chain joins TRBV28 and TRBJ1-1, with 9 bases lining up with TRBD1. The CDR3 has 14 residues. CDR1 MDHEN and CDR2 SYDVKM come from the germline V gene. Losses at the gene ends were 9 bases for V and 4 bases for J; bases not matched to a gene: 9. CDR3 sequence reads: CASSGQGSSTEAFF. The DNA for the CDR3 is TGTGCCAGTTCGGGACAGGGTTCGAGCACTGAAGCTTTCTTT.